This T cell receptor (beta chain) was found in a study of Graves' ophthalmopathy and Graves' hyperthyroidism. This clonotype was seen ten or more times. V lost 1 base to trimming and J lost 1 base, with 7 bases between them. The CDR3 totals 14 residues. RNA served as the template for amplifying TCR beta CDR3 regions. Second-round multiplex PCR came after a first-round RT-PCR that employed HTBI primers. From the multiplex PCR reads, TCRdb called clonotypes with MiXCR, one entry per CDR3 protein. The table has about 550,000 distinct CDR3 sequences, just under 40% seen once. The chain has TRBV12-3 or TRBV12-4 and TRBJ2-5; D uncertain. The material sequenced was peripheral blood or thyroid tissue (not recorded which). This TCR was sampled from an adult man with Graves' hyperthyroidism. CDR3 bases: TGTGCCAGCAGTTTAGTAGGGCCCCAAGAGACCCAGTACTTC. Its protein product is CASSLVGPQETQYF.